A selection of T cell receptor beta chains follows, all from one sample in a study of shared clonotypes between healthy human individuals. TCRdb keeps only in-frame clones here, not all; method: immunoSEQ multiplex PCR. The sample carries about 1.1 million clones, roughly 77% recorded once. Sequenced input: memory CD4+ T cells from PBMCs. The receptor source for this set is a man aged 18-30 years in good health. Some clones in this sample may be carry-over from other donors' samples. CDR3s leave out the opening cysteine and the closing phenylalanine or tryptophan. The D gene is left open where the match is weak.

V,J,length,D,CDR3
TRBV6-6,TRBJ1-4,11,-,ASSYLGAEKLF
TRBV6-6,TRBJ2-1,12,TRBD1,ASSRWQGVNEQF
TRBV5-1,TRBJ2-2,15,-,ASSSLGWTEPTGELF
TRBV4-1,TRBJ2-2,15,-,ASSQPKTGGNTGELF
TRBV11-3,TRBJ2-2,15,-,ASSPSTGTNHTGELF
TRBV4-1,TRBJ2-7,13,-,ASSLTRDTSYEQY
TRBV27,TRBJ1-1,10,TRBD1,ASYDRGLGAF
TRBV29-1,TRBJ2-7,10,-,SVEDRSYEQY
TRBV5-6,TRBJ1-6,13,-,ASSLTDGYNSPLH
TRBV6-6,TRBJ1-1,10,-,ASSFRGTEAF
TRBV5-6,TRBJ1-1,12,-,ASVGADRNTEAF
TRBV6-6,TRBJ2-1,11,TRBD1,ASSGQGFGEQF
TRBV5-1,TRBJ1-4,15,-,ASSFDPIGQANEKLF
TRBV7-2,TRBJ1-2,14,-,ASSLEGRGGNYGYT
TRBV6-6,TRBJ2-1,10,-,ASSYLANEQF
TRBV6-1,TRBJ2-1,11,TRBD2,ASRRTSRGEQF
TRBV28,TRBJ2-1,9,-,ATSEGRQQF
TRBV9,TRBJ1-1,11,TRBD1,ASSGTGGTEAF
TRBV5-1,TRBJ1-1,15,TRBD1,ASSSTYTGGSRAEAF
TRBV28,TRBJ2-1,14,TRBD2,ASSSNPGRGGNEQF
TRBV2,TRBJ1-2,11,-,ASSKSPVDGYT
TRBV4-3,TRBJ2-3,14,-,ASSQEPGFGADTQY
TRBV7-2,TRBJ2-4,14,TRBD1,ASSLETGEAKNIQY
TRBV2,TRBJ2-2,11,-,ASSEGWAGELF